This T cell receptor beta chain was sequenced during a study of shared clonotypes between healthy human individuals. Trimming stripped 1 base from V and 5 bases from J, with 9 bases between. The CDR3 runs to 14 residues. Germline values: CDR1 ENHRY, CDR2 SYGVKD. The data were produced by immunoSEQ multiplex PCR, yet TCRdb's version contains in-frame clones alone and is incomplete. The repertoire holds roughly 2.5 million clones, with 90% to 95% as singletons. This clone was picked up one time. The sequence derives from a young man in good health. Sequencing was carried out using naive CD4+ T cells sorted from blood. Specified subset: CD45RA+ positively selected. This chain uses TRBV10-3 with TRBJ2-1, with D possibly being TRBD2 (5 bases). The CDR3 nucleotides read TGTGCCATCAGTGAGTTGACGGGGAACAATGAGCAGTTCTTC. This encodes CAISELTGNNEQFF.